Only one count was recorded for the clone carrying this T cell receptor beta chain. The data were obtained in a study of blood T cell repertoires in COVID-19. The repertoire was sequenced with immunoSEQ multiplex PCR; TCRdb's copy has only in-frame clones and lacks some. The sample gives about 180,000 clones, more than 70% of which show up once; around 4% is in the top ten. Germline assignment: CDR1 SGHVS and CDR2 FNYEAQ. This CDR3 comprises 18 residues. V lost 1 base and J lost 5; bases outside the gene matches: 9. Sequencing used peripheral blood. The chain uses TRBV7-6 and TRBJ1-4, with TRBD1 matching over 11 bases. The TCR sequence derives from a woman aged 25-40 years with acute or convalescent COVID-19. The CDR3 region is CASSLGAGQGDLNEKLFF. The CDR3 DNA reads TGTGCCAGCAGCTTAGGAGCGGGACAGGGGGACCTCAATGAAAAACTGTTTTTT.